The 32 T cell receptor beta chains below come from one sample, sequenced in a study of blood T cell repertoires in COVID-19. Sequencing used immunoSEQ multiplex PCR; TCRdb keeps in-frame clones, though not all of them. The repertoire includes tens of thousands of clones, roughly 90% of them detected once, and around 6% sits in the top ten. Sequencing was carried out using peripheral blood. The receptors were sampled from an elderly man with COVID-19, enrolled during active disease.

The CDR3 DNA sequence: TGTGCCAGCAGCAGACAGGGGAAGAACTATGGCTACACCTTC. Protein product: CASSRQGKNYGYTF. The chain links TRBV6-5 to TRBJ1-2, with 8 bases matching TRBD1. The CDR3 totals 14 residues. Looked up from germline, CDR1 is MNHEY and CDR2 is SVGAGI. V lost 6 bases and J lost 2; bases outside the gene matches: 5.

In this sample, this clone turned up once. CDR3 region: CASSLGAGLAQHF. In DNA form, the CDR3 reads TGTGCCAGCAGTTTGGGAGCCGGGTTAGCCCAGCATTTT. The chain has TRBV12-3 or TRBV12-4 and TRBJ1-5; D is ambiguous. Trimming removed 3 bases at V and 11 bases at J, with 14 bases between. The CDR3 sequence is 13 residues long.

This chain joins TRBV7-9 and TRBJ1-3; a weak D match, TRBD1 (6 bases). Germline values: CDR1 SEHNR, CDR2 FQNEAQ (reference sequence). V dropped 5 bases and J dropped 0 bases, with 32 bases sitting between them. This CDR3 contains 22 residues. The CDR3 loop reads CASSTPTPGQSSIYSSGNTIYF. The CDR3 nucleotides are TGTGCCAGCAGCACACCTACCCCTGGACAGTCTTCGATCTATAGCTCTGGAAACACCATATATTTT. The full variable domain, rest sourced from reference TRBV7-9 and TRBJ1-3, is DTGVSQNPRHKITKRGQNVTFRCDPISEHNRLYWYRQTLGQGPEFLTYFQNEAQLEKSRLLSDRFSAERPKGSFSTLEIQRTEQGDSAMYLCASSTPTPGQSSIYSSGNTIYFGEGSWLTVV.

The rearrangement links TRBV5-1 to TRBJ1-2; 8 bases fit TRBD1. The CDR3 consists of 15 residues. Losses at the gene ends were 4 bases for V and 6 bases for J; bases not matched to a gene: 11. Germline V gene lookup returns CDR1 SGHRS and CDR2 YFSETQ. CDR3 bases: TGCGCCAGCAGCCGTTTGACCGGGACAGGAAATGGCTACACCTTC. It codes for CASSRLTGTGNGYTF.

This clone showed up just once. The genes are TRBV19 and TRBJ2-1; TRBD2 might be the D (5 bases). The CDR3 runs to 15 residues. The germline gives CDR1 LNHDA, CDR2 SQIVND (reference sequence). The V end lost 9 bases, the J end lost 9 bases, and 24 bases lay between the germline ends. In DNA form, the CDR3 reads TGTGCCAGCACCTCTCCCGGGGTTGGGATAGTTGAGCAGTTCTTC. Protein product: CASTSPGVGIVEQFF.

The V gene is TRBV3-1 (or the pseudogene TRBV3-2), the J gene TRBJ1-5; D not resolved. In germline, CDR1 is LGHDT, CDR2 YNNKEL (reference sequence). The germline V and J ends were trimmed by 0 bases and 7 bases, with 10 bases remaining between them. This CDR3 region has 14 residues. The CDR3 protein is CASSQDMSGQPQHF. As DNA, the CDR3 is TGTGCCAGCAGCCAAGATATGTCGGGGCAGCCCCAGCATTTT.

The rearrangement links TRBV4-3 to TRBJ2-7; maybe TRBD1 (6 bases). The CDR3 loop spans 14 amino acids. Trimming removed 4 bases from V and 2 bases from J, with 12 bases in between. Germline lookup yields CDR1 LGHNA and CDR2 YSLEER. CDR3 residues: CASSLKTGAYEQYF. CDR3 DNA sequence: TGCGCCAGCAGCCTAAAGACAGGCGCCTACGAGCAGTACTTC.

The chain couples TRBV9 to TRBJ2-3; 7 positions match TRBD1. V gave up 3 bases and J gave up 6 bases; unmatched junction bases: 4. The CDR3 runs to 13 residues. Germline V CDR1 and CDR2: SGDLS, YYNGEE. CDR3 DNA sequence: TGTGCCAGCAGCGGGAACAGGGGTGATACGCAGTATTTT. Amino acids: CASSGNRGDTQYF.

This chain uses TRBV2 with TRBJ1-5; 8 bases are a match to TRBD1. J gave up 3 bases and V 6 bases, and 7 bases lay outside the gene matches. This CDR3 spans 15 amino acids. Looked up from germline, CDR1 is SNHLY and CDR2 is FYNNEI. The CDR3 nucleotides read TGTGCCAGCAGACCAGGGGGCTACGTCAATCAGCCCCAGCATTTT. The encoded protein is CASRPGGYVNQPQHF.

The J gene is TRBJ1-5, the V gene TRBV19; 8 bases line up with TRBD1. This CDR3 region has 16 residues. Germline V gives CDR1 LNHDA, CDR2 SQIVND (reference sequence). With 3 bases clipped from V and 7 bases from J, the junction kept 11 bases outside the gene matches. The CDR3 region has the DNA TGTGCCAGTAGTATTTTTGGACAGGGCTTCGGGCAGCCCCAGCATTTT. Residues: CASSIFGQGFGQPQHF.

The chain joins TRBV9 to TRBJ1-2; D might be TRBD1 (6 bases). The CDR3 consists of 16 residues. Germline assignment: CDR1 SGDLS and CDR2 YYNGEE. The ends were cut back, 1 base at V and 3 bases at J, with 16 bases in the middle. Written as DNA, the CDR3 is TGTGCCAGCAGCGTATCGACTGGGGGGGCCTACTATGGCTACACCTTC. Its translation is CASSVSTGGAYYGYTF.

The chain uses TRBV5-5 and TRBJ2-3; TRBD2 matches 14 bases. This CDR3 is 17 amino acids long. Losses at the gene ends were 4 bases for V and 3 bases for J; bases not matched to a gene: 7. Per germline, CDR1 SGHKS and CDR2 YYEKEE (reference sequence). For the CDR3, the DNA is TGTGCCAGCAGCCTTCGACTAGCGGGGGGGCTGACAGATACGCAGTATTTT. It is translated as CASSLRLAGGLTDTQYF.

This clone has a single count. V usage is TRBV11-2 and J usage is TRBJ2-7; 10 bases map to TRBD2. J lost 3 bases, V lost 2 bases, and 4 bases had no gene match. The CDR3 is 15 residues long. Germline CDR1 SGHAT, CDR2 FQNNGV. In DNA form, the CDR3 reads TGTGCCAGCAGCTTACCACTAGCGGGGAACTACGAGCAGTACTTC. Amino acids: CASSLPLAGNYEQYF.

The rearrangement uses TRBV3-1 (or the pseudogene TRBV3-2) and TRBJ1-6; TRBD1 matches 11 bases. J gave up 10 bases and V 4 bases, and 3 bases lay outside the gene matches. Germline loops: CDR1 LGHDT, CDR2 YNNKEL (reference sequence). The CDR3 loop spans 14 amino acids. In nucleotides, the CDR3 is TGTGCCAGCAGCCCCGGGACAGGGGGATCACCCCTCCACTTT. It translates to CASSPGTGGSPLHF.

The chain is built from TRBV7-9 and TRBJ2-6, with unresolved D. Germline CDR1 SEHNR, CDR2 FQNEAQ (reference sequence). This CDR3 has 13 amino acids. V lost 5 bases and J 5 bases, leaving 7 bases between the germline ends. DNA of the CDR3: TGTGCCAGCAGCACTCTGTGGGCCAACGTCCTGACTTTC. It codes for CASSTLWANVLTF. The variable domain in full, with the rest retrieved from reference TRBV7-9 and TRBJ2-6, is DTGVSQNPRHKITKRGQNVTFRCDPISEHNRLYWYRQTLGQGPEFLTYFQNEAQLEKSRLLSDRFSAERPKGSFSTLEIQRTEQGDSAMYLCASSTLWANVLTFGAGSRLTVL.

The CDR3 bases are TGCGCCAGCAGCTTCGCTAGCGGGGGGGCACGAGAGACCCAGTACTTC. It encodes CASSFASGGARETQYF. The chain joins TRBV5-1 to TRBJ2-5; 12 bases map to TRBD2. Germline V gene data show CDR1 as SGHRS and CDR2 as YFSETQ. The CDR3 is 16 residues long. Trimming removed 2 bases from V and 4 bases from J; junction bases left unmatched: 6.

J is TRBJ2-7 and V is TRBV12-5; 7 bases fit TRBD1. J gave up 4 bases and V 4 bases, and 1 base lay outside the gene matches. The CDR3 sequence is 12 residues long. Germline CDR1 is LGHNT and CDR2 is FRNRAP. The CDR3 is CASGWDSYEQYF. In nucleotides, the CDR3 is TGTGCTAGTGGTTGGGACAGTTACGAGCAGTACTTC.

V and J are TRBV10-3 and TRBJ1-5; the match to TRBD1 covers 8 bases. V lost 9 bases, J lost 3 bases, and 4 bases stayed unmatched. The germline V gene encodes CDR1 ENHRY and CDR2 SYGVKD. The length of the CDR3 is 13 residues. The CDR3 spells CAIGQGNNQPQHF. CDR3 bases: TGTGCCATAGGACAGGGAAACAATCAGCCCCAGCATTTT.

The rearrangement joins TRBV6-1 to TRBJ1-2; 7 bases are a match to TRBD1. Germline V gene sequence: CDR1 MNHNS, CDR2 SASEGT. The V gene end was trimmed by 2 bases and the J gene end by 7 bases; junction bases not matched to a gene: 7. The CDR3 length is 14 residues. CDR3 protein: CASSEPTGRFGYTF. In nucleotides, the CDR3 is TGTGCCAGCAGTGAACCGACAGGGAGGTTTGGCTACACCTTC.

The J gene is TRBJ2-1, the V gene TRBV18; a possible D gene is TRBD2 (7 bases). The CDR3 consists of 17 residues. V lost 0 bases and J 7 bases, leaving 19 bases between the germline ends. Looked up from germline, CDR1 is KGHSH and CDR2 is LQKENI. The CDR3 sequence: CASSPPRGGGPGNEQFF. Written as DNA, the CDR3 is TGTGCCAGCTCACCACCGCGAGGGGGGGGGCCAGGAAATGAGCAGTTCTTC.

This chain's CDR3 is CASSLVGTGGGSRIEKLFF. For the CDR3, the DNA is TGCGCCAGCAGCTTGGTTGGGACAGGGGGCGGCAGTCGTATTGAAAAACTGTTTTTT. The chain combines TRBV5-1 with TRBJ1-4, with 12 bases lining up with TRBD1. Germline CDR1 is SGHRS and CDR2 is YFSETQ. The trim removed 0 bases at V and 7 bases at J, leaving 13 bases unmatched. The CDR3 length is 19 residues.

This sequence joins TRBV9 and TRBJ2-5; a weak D match, TRBD2 (7 bases). Trimming removed 4 bases from V and 4 bases from J, with 17 bases in between. The CDR3 sequence is 15 residues long. Germline V gives CDR1 SGDLS, CDR2 YYNGEE. This chain's CDR3 is CASSPRGGFTETQYF. In DNA, the CDR3 is TGTGCCAGCAGCCCCCGCGGGGGCTTTACAGAGACCCAGTACTTC.

This rearrangement joins TRBV19 to TRBJ1-5, with D possibly matching TRBD1 (6 bases). The CDR3 consists of 14 residues. Trimming left V 7 bases short and J 9 bases short, with 19 bases between. Per the germline V gene, CDR1 is LNHDA and CDR2 is SQIVND (reference sequence). CDR3 DNA sequence: TGTGCCAGTACCCTTGAGGGGGGGCGGTCGCCCCAGCATTTT. It is translated as CASTLEGGRSPQHF.

V and J are TRBV5-3 and TRBJ2-1, with D possibly being TRBD1 (6 bases). TRBV5-3 is recorded as an ORF, its role being uncertain. V lost 0 bases, J lost 4 bases, and 11 bases lay in between. This CDR3 contains 15 residues. This CDR3 reads CARSLVQGLYNEQFF. In DNA form, the CDR3 reads TGTGCCAGAAGCTTGGTACAGGGTCTGTACAATGAGCAGTTCTTC.

The chain carries TRBV7-9 and TRBJ2-1, with TRBD1 matching over 8 bases. Per the germline V gene, CDR1 is SEHNR and CDR2 is FQNEAQ (reference sequence). The CDR3 runs 13 residues. Trimming took 6 bases from V and 7 from J; bases not matched to a gene: 5. The CDR3 nucleotides are TGTGCCAGCAGTCCGGACAGGGCGAATGAGCAGTTCTTC. As protein: CASSPDRANEQFF.

This clone is a singleton in its sample. J is TRBJ1-2 and V is TRBV5-4; tentative D call: TRBD1 (5 bases). CDR3 length: 15 residues. The germline gives CDR1 SGHNT, CDR2 YYREEE (reference sequence). The V gene lost 0 bases and the J gene lost 4 bases, with 13 bases spanning the gap. The CDR3 bases are TGTGCCAGCAGCTTGGAAATGGGGGGTGGCTATGGCTACACCTTC. Its protein product is CASSLEMGGGYGYTF.

The chain uses TRBV6-1 and TRBJ1-1, with D unclear. In germline, CDR1 is MNHNS, CDR2 SASEGT. CDR3 size: 15 residues. Deletions cut 3 bases from V and 2 bases from J, with 13 bases between. CDR3 sequence reads: CASSDRPGINTEAFF. DNA of the CDR3: TGTGCCAGCAGTGATCGTCCGGGGATAAACACTGAAGCTTTCTTT.

This chain connects TRBV11-2 to TRBJ1-1; 7 positions agree with TRBD1. This CDR3 has 14 amino acids. Germline V gene sequence: CDR1 SGHAT, CDR2 FQNNGV. Trimming removed 6 bases from V and 0 bases from J; junction bases left unmatched: 4. This CDR3 reads CASRLTGMNTEAFF. CDR3 coding DNA: TGTGCCAGCAGACTGACAGGGATGAACACTGAAGCTTTCTTT. Full variable domain (outside the CDR3, taken from reference TRBV11-2 and TRBJ1-1): EAGVAQSPRYKIIEKRQSVAFWCNPISGHATLYWYQQILGQGPKLLIQFQNNGVVDDSQLPKDRFSAERLKGVDSTLKIQPAKLEDSAVYLCASRLTGMNTEAFFGQGTRLTVV.

This chain links TRBV6-5 with TRBJ1-6; TRBD1 agrees at 10 bases. Germline-derived CDR1 and CDR2 are MNHEY and SVGAGI. The length of the CDR3 is 14 residues. V was clipped by 11 bases and J by 14 bases; unmatched bases: 15. The CDR3 nucleotides read TGTGCCGTAACGCCGGGACAGGGGTCTTGGGCCCTCCACTTT. Its protein product is CAVTPGQGSWALHF.

The V gene is TRBV18, the J gene TRBJ2-2; 7 positions agree with TRBD1. The ends lost 6 bases at V and 6 bases at J; junction bases unmatched: 7. The CDR3 is 14 amino acids. Germline CDR1 reads KGHSH; CDR2 reads LQKENI. The chain's CDR3 is CASSRQGNAGELFF. The CDR3 DNA reads as TGTGCCAGCTCGCGACAGGGTAACGCCGGGGAGCTGTTTTTT.

The chain employs TRBV11-2 and TRBJ1-2; D uncertain. The CDR3 extends over 14 amino acids. Germline loops: CDR1 SGHAT, CDR2 FQNNGV. Trimming left V 0 bases short and J 1 base short, with 6 bases between. As DNA, the CDR3 is TGTGCCAGCAGCTTAGAACGGGTTAACTATGGCTACACCTTC. Its translation: CASSLERVNYGYTF.

The V call is TRBV18, the J call TRBJ2-5; 7 bases line up with TRBD1. The CDR3 covers 16 residues. Germline lookup yields CDR1 KGHSH and CDR2 LQKENI. V dropped 5 bases and J dropped 1; count of bases not matched to a gene: 10. CDR3 nucleotides: TGTGCCAGCTCAGGCTACGGGACAGCGACCCAAGAGACCCAGTACTTC. This encodes CASSGYGTATQETQYF. The variable domain in full, completed from reference TRBV18 and TRBJ2-5, reads NAGVMQNPRHLVRRRGQEARLRCSPMKGHSHVYWYRQLPEEGLKFMVYLQKENIIDESGMPKERFSAEFPKEGPSILRIQQVVRGDSAAYFCASSGYGTATQETQYFGPGTRLLVL.